What follows are 32 T cell receptor beta chains derived from one specimen sequenced in a study of cytomegalovirus exposure and HLA in healthy donors. PCR primers comprised 60 Vbeta and 13 Jbeta primers. Sequencing used immunoSEQ multiplex PCR; TCRdb keeps in-frame clones, though not all of them. This sample yields about 120,000 clones, of which about 81% are seen a single time; about 1.8% belongs to the top ten. The source material was PBMCs. The receptors stem from a man in his forties in good health and CMV-seronegative.

Points on this clone: One end of the junction does not line up with germline, which may come from a read error. The chain carries TRBV5-6 and TRBJ1-2, with D possibly being TRBD1 (5 bases). This CDR3 is built from 14 residues. Germline CDR1 reads SGHDT; CDR2 reads YYEEEE. The CDR3 loop reads CAGRLAAGGKGYTF. CDR3 DNA: TGTGCCGGCAGACTTGCGGCCGGGGGGAAGGGCTACACCTTC.

The chain combines TRBV29-1 with TRBJ2-7; TRBD2 agrees at 12 bases. This CDR3 comprises 14 residues. The ends lost 4 bases at V and 3 bases at J; junction bases unmatched: 4. CDR1 is SQVTM, CDR2 ANQGSEA, per germline. The CDR3 is CSVGRLAGDYEQYF. The CDR3 nucleotides are TGCAGCGTTGGAAGACTAGCGGGAGACTACGAGCAGTACTTC.

This clone was seen just once. V gene TRBV10-3 combines with J gene TRBJ2-7; no clear D gene. This CDR3 contains 14 residues. Germline CDR1 ENHRY, CDR2 SYGVKD. The V end lost 0 bases, the J end lost 3 bases, and 9 bases lay between the germline ends. The CDR3 DNA reads as TGTGCCATCAGTGAGTCGATGGAGAACTACGAGCAGTACTTC. Protein sequence: CAISESMENYEQYF.

A word on this clone: A junction boundary mismatches the germline segment, possibly from a read error. This sequence joins TRBV10-1 and TRBJ2-5, with 8 bases aligning to TRBD1. Germline V gene lookup returns CDR1 WNHNN and CDR2 SYGVQD (reference sequence). The CDR3 totals 13 residues. CDR3 protein: CASSPDREETRYF. The CDR3 region has the DNA TGCGCCAGCAGTCCGGACAGGGAAGAGACCCGGTACTTC.

The gene calls are TRBV5-6 and TRBJ1-1; D gene ambiguous. V shed 4 bases and J shed 0 bases, with 16 bases lying between them. The CDR3 extends over 16 amino acids. The germline gives CDR1 SGHDT, CDR2 YYEEEE. The CDR3 loop is CASSIMVQHMNTEAFF. The CDR3 DNA is TGTGCCAGCAGCATCATGGTCCAACACATGAACACTGAAGCTTTCTTT. The variable domain in full, with the rest retrieved from reference TRBV5-6 and TRBJ1-1, is DAGVTQSPTHLIKTRGQQVTLRCSPKSGHDTVSWYQQALGQGPQFIFQYYEEEERQRGNFPDRFSGHQFPNYSSELNVNALLLGDSALYLCASSIMVQHMNTEAFFGQGTRLTVV.

The rearrangement links TRBV6-7 to TRBJ2-2; 8 bases map to TRBD1. TRBV6-7 is known as an ORF, though its function is uncertain. Unmatched junction bases numbered 21, after V lost 8 bases and J lost 7 bases. The CDR3 totals 18 residues. The CDR3 sequence is CASGPSGQAWGYSGELFF. CDR3 bases: TGTGCCAGCGGCCCCTCGGGACAGGCCTGGGGTTACAGCGGGGAGCTGTTTTTT.

The chain uses TRBV6-6 and TRBJ1-1; 10 positions agree with TRBD1. CDR1 and CDR2 (germline): MNHNY, SVGAGI (reference sequence). This CDR3 is built from 15 residues. After removal of 2 bases from V and 6 bases from J, the junction contained 6 bases not matched to a gene. The CDR3 here is CASSYPTGTGAEAFF. The CDR3 DNA sequence: TGTGCCAGCAGTTACCCTACCGGGACAGGGGCTGAAGCTTTCTTT.

The chain recombines TRBV19 with TRBJ2-3; D possibly corresponds to TRBD1 (5 bases). V dropped 6 bases and J dropped 3 bases, with 16 bases sitting between them. The CDR3 is 15 amino acids. Germline assignment: CDR1 LNHDA and CDR2 SQIVND (reference sequence). For the CDR3, the DNA is TGTGCCAGTAGGGTTACCCAAGCAGGGACAGATACGCAGTATTTT. Its protein product is CASRVTQAGTDTQYF.

The chain has TRBV28 and TRBJ1-5; maybe TRBD1 (5 bases). Trimming took off 5 bases at V and 5 bases at J, with 7 bases between the two ends. Germline CDR1 reads MDHEN; CDR2 reads SYDVKM. This CDR3 has 12 amino acids. The CDR3 DNA is TGTGCCAGCAGTACCAGGGATCAGCCCCAGCATTTT. It encodes CASSTRDQPQHF.

V and J are TRBV5-1 and TRBJ2-5, with a possible D match to TRBD2 (5 bases). The V end was cut by 3 bases, the J end by 0 bases, with 9 bases between. This CDR3 spans 14 amino acids. CDR1 SGHRS and CDR2 YFSETQ come from the germline V gene. This CDR3 is CASSSGRDQETQYF. CDR3 coding DNA: TGCGCCAGCAGCTCCGGGCGGGACCAAGAGACCCAGTACTTC. The full variable domain, completed using reference TRBV5-1 and TRBJ2-5, is KAGVTQTPRYLIKTRGQQVTLSCSPISGHRSVSWYQQTPGQGLQFLFEYFSETQRNKGNFPGRFSGRQFSNSRSEMNVSTLELGDSALYLCASSSGRDQETQYFGPGTRLLVL.

The V and J genes are TRBV5-4 and TRBJ1-3, with D perhaps TRBD1 (5 bases). Germline V gives CDR1 SGHNT, CDR2 YYREEE (reference sequence). This CDR3 spans 16 amino acids. The V gene lost 0 bases and the J gene lost 0 bases, with 10 bases spanning the gap. CDR3 nucleotides: TGTGCCAGCAGCTTGGCTTCAGGGCCCTCTGGAAACACCATATATTTT. Amino acids: CASSLASGPSGNTIYF.

This chain uses TRBV2 with TRBJ2-7; 10 bases map to TRBD2. This CDR3 is 16 amino acids long. From germline, CDR1 is SNHLY and CDR2 FYNNEI. The trim removed 6 bases at V and 0 bases at J, leaving 8 bases unmatched. Here the CDR3 DNA reads TGTGCCAGCAGGGAATGGACTAGCGGAAGCTCCTACGAGCAGTACTTC. Translation gives CASREWTSGSSYEQYF.

The gene calls are TRBV10-1 and TRBJ2-3, with TRBD2 identical over 10 bases. This CDR3 has 14 residues. The V gene end was trimmed by 4 bases and the J gene end by 3 bases; junction bases not matched to a gene: 1. The germline CDR1 and CDR2 sequences are WNHNN and SYGVQD (reference sequence). The CDR3 protein is CASSGTSGTDTQYF. For the CDR3, the DNA is TGCGCCAGCAGTGGGACTAGCGGAACAGATACGCAGTATTTT.

The chain employs TRBV28 and TRBJ2-7; D is possibly TRBD1 (6 bases). Germline CDR1 reads MDHEN; CDR2 reads SYDVKM. The V end lost 6 bases, the J end lost 4 bases, and 28 bases lay between the germline ends. The CDR3 contains 18 residues. The CDR3 sequence is CASRPHGTPYGAAYEQYF. The CDR3 DNA follows: TGTGCCAGCAGACCCCACGGGACACCCTACGGCGCCGCGTACGAGCAGTACTTC.

This clone was recorded once. The V gene is TRBV4-1, the J gene TRBJ2-3; 8 nucleotides align to TRBD1. The CDR3 sequence is 14 residues long. V trimming: 2 bases; J trimming: 3 bases; junction bases outside the gene matches: 1. Germline CDR1 MGHRA, CDR2 YSYEKL. The CDR3: CASSQTGGTDTQYF. CDR3 DNA sequence: TGCGCCAGCAGCCAAACAGGGGGGACAGATACGCAGTATTTT.

In its sample, this clone was seen a few times. The chain has TRBV9 and TRBJ2-2; 9 bases align to TRBD1. This CDR3 is 17 amino acids long. Germline trimming cut 0 bases from V and 6 bases from J; bases unmatched to any gene: 9. Germline V gene lookup returns CDR1 SGDLS and CDR2 YYNGEE. CDR3 coding DNA: TGTGCCAGCAGCGTAGGGGGGACAGGGATTACCGCCGGGGAGCTGTTTTTT. Residues: CASSVGGTGITAGELFF.

V gene TRBV5-1 combines with J gene TRBJ1-2; D remains unclear. CDR3 length: 15 residues. Looked up from germline, CDR1 is SGHRS and CDR2 is YFSETQ. V was cut by 4 bases and J by 4 bases, with 17 bases left in between. The CDR3 DNA follows: TGCGCCAGCAGCGAACGGGTTCCGAGTACCTATGGCTACACCTTC. Its translation is CASSERVPSTYGYTF.

The rearrangement uses TRBV6-5 and TRBJ2-7; a possible D gene is TRBD1 (5 bases). The CDR3 contains 15 residues. Trimming cost V 5 bases and J 0 bases, with 14 bases left between them. Germline CDR1 MNHEY, CDR2 SVGAGI. The DNA for the CDR3 is TGTGCCAGCAGTACCCAGGACAATCCCTCCTACGAGCAGTACTTC. This gives the protein CASSTQDNPSYEQYF.

The chain couples TRBV28 to TRBJ2-5; tentative D call: TRBD1 (6 bases). Germline CDR1 is MDHEN and CDR2 is SYDVKM. V lost 5 bases and J lost 5, with 12 bases in between. The CDR3 length is 13 residues. In nucleotides, the CDR3 is TGTGCCAGCAGTCTGACAGGCTTGGAGACCCAGTACTTC. Translation gives CASSLTGLETQYF.

The chain is built from TRBV11-1 and TRBJ1-1; D uncertain. Germline V gene lookup returns CDR1 SGHAT and CDR2 FQDESV (reference sequence). Between the trimmed V and J ends, which lost 1 base and 7 bases, there was a span of 13 bases. The CDR3 is made up of 14 amino acids. As DNA, the CDR3 is TGTGCCAGCAGCTTAGATGACTTCGACGGTGAAGCTTTCTTT. This gives the protein CASSLDDFDGEAFF.

The CDR3 coding sequence is TGTGCCAGCAGTACCTCGGGAGCGGGCTGGACCGGGGAGCTGTTTTTT. It codes for CASSTSGAGWTGELFF. The chain carries TRBV27 and TRBJ2-2, with D perhaps matching TRBD2 (6 bases). The V end lost 5 bases, the J end lost 5 bases, and 18 bases lay between the germline ends. In germline, CDR1 is MNHEY, CDR2 SMNVEV (reference sequence). CDR3 length: 16 amino acids.

This sequence joins TRBV30 and TRBJ1-2, with a tentative D call TRBD1 (5 bases). Germline V CDR1 and CDR2: GTSNPN, SVGIG (reference sequence). Trimming removed 4 bases from V and 7 bases from J, with 16 bases in between. The CDR3 length is 13 residues. The CDR3 nucleotides are TGTGCCTGGACCCCTGGCAGGGCCCGTGGCTACACCTTC. The encoded protein is CAWTPGRARGYTF.

Written as DNA, the CDR3 is TGTGCCAGCAGCCAAGCAGGGGCGACGGAGACCCAGTACTTC. It codes for CASSQAGATETQYF. This chain connects TRBV14 to TRBJ2-5; maybe TRBD1 (6 bases). The CDR3 spans 14 residues. The V end lost 1 base, the J end lost 5 bases, and 11 bases lay between the germline ends. The germline CDR1 and CDR2 sequences are SGHDN and FVKESK. The full variable domain, completed using reference TRBV14 and TRBJ2-5, is EAGVTQFPSHSVIEKGQTVTLRCDPISGHDNLYWYRRVMGKEIKFLLHFVKESKQDESGMPNNRFLAERTGGTYSTLKVQPAELEDSGVYFCASSQAGATETQYFGPGTRLLVL.

The CDR3 DNA is TGTGCCAGTAGTATAGATCTTGGAGGCGCCTACGAGCAGTACTTC. Its protein is CASSIDLGGAYEQYF. The rearrangement joins TRBV19 to TRBJ2-7; D is perhaps TRBD2 (5 bases). CDR3 length: 15 residues. The germline V gene encodes CDR1 LNHDA and CDR2 SQIVND (reference sequence). V was pared by 0 bases and J by 2 bases, with 11 bases between. The variable domain in full, with the rest retrieved from reference TRBV19 and TRBJ2-7, is DGGITQSPKYLFRKEGQNVTLSCEQNLNHDAMYWYRQDPGQGLRLIYYSQIVNDFQKGDIAEGYSVSREKKESFPLTVTSAQKNPTAFYLCASSIDLGGAYEQYFGPGTRLTVT.

This chain's CDR3 is CARLICSSGTNPRRNIQYF. DNA of the CDR3: TGTGCCAGGCTCATTTGTTCGTCAGGGACAAACCCAAGGAGAAACATTCAGTACTTC. The V gene is TRBV7-9, the J gene TRBJ2-4, with a weak D call TRBD1 (6 bases). The germline V gene encodes CDR1 SEHNR and CDR2 FQNEAQ (reference sequence). This CDR3 contains 19 residues. Trimming cost V 9 bases and J 6 bases, with 33 bases left between them. The complete variable domain, with remaining parts taken from reference TRBV7-9 and TRBJ2-4, reads DTGVSQNPRHKITKRGQNVTFRCDPISEHNRLYWYRQTLGQGPEFLTYFQNEAQLEKSRLLSDRFSAERPKGSFSTLEIQRTEQGDSAMYLCARLICSSGTNPRRNIQYFGAGTRLSVL.

In this sample, this clone turned up a few times. This CDR3 reads CAISFQGASYGYTF. The CDR3 DNA reads as TGTGCCATTTCTTTTCAGGGGGCGAGCTATGGCTACACCTTC. The V gene is TRBV28, the J gene TRBJ1-2; 8 bases line up with TRBD1. The V gene's germline CDR1 is MDHEN and CDR2 SYDVKM. V trimming: 10 bases; J trimming: 4 bases; junction bases outside the gene matches: 11. This CDR3 comprises 14 residues.

V and J are TRBV7-6 and TRBJ1-1, with D perhaps TRBD1 (5 bases). This CDR3 comprises 13 residues. Trimming pared 1 base from V and 6 bases from J, leaving 9 bases between. Germline V CDR1 and CDR2: SGHVS, FNYEAQ. The CDR3 DNA sequence: TGTGCCAGCAGCTTAGGGTGGGGGGCTGAAGCTTTCTTT. Translation gives CASSLGWGAEAFF.

The CDR3 loop reads CASSLESVRGRHQPQHF. The CDR3 coding sequence is TGTGCCAGCAGCTTAGAATCTGTCAGGGGGAGGCATCAGCCCCAGCATTTT. The chain couples TRBV11-2 to TRBJ1-5, with 7 bases aligning to TRBD1. Germline V lookup: CDR1 SGHAT, CDR2 FQNNGV. V was pared by 0 bases and J by 5 bases, with 10 bases of the junction left unmatched. CDR3 length: 17 residues.

With respect to this clone: Germline and junction disagree at one end, which may indicate a read error. The chain carries TRBV18 and TRBJ2-5; TRBD1 aligns across 8 bases. The CDR3 length is 14 residues. CDR1 and CDR2 from the germline V gene are KGHSH and LQKENI. In nucleotides, the CDR3 is TGTGCCAGCTCCCCCACCGGGACAGGCTATCGACGAGACTTC. Translating gives CASSPTGTGYRRDF. Filled out from reference TRBV18 and TRBJ2-5, the complete variable domain reads NAGVMQNPRHLVRRRGQEARLRCSPMKGHSHVYWYRQLPEEGLKFMVYLQKENIIDESGMPKERFSAEFPKEGPSILRIQQVVRGDSAAYFCASSPTGTGYRRDFGPGTRLLVL.

This rearrangement joins TRBV25-1 to TRBJ1-6, with D uncertain. Trimming shortened V by 4 bases and J by 6 bases, and 13 bases separated the two germline ends. Germline CDR1 reads MGHDK; CDR2 reads SYGVNS. CDR3 length: 15 residues. CDR3 DNA sequence: TGTGCCAGCAGTGGTAGTTCTCAAACTAATTCACCCCTCCACTTT. As protein: CASSGSSQTNSPLHF.

The V and J genes are TRBV7-2 and TRBJ2-6, with a possible D match to TRBD1 (5 bases). CDR1 and CDR2 (germline): SGHTA, FQGNSA. This CDR3 spans 14 amino acids. The germline V and J ends were trimmed by 11 bases and 2 bases, with 13 bases remaining between them. This chain's CDR3 is CALGERAGANVLTF. The CDR3 bases are TGTGCCCTAGGGGAAAGGGCTGGGGCCAACGTCCTGACTTTC.

Comment on this clone: This specimen includes other DNA sequences encoding the same CDR3. V usage is TRBV9 and J usage is TRBJ2-3, with 8 nucleotides matching TRBD2. Losses at the gene ends were 0 bases for V and 6 bases for J; bases not matched to a gene: 9. CDR1 is SGDLS and CDR2 is YYNGEE in the germline V gene. The CDR3 consists of 16 residues. In DNA, the CDR3 is TGTGCCAGCAGCGTAGGTTCCAGCGGGAGTACGGATACGCAGTATTTT. It codes for CASSVGSSGSTDTQYF.